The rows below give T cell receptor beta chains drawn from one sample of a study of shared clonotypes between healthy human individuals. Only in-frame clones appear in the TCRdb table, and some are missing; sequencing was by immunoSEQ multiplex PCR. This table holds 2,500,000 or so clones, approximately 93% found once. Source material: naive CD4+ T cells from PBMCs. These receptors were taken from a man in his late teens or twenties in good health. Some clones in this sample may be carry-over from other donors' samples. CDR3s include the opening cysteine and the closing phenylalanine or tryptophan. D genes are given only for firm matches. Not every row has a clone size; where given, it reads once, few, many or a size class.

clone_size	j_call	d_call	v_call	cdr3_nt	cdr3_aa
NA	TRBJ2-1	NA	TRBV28	TGTGCCAGCAGAACGGGCCCAAACAATGAGCAGTTCTTC	CASRTGPNNEQFF
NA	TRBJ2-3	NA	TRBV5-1	TGCGCCAGCAGCCCCGACGGATCTAGCACAGATACGCAGTATTTT	CASSPDGSSTDTQYF
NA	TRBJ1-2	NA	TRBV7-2	TGTGCCAGCAGCCCGGAGAGCGGTACGGATTATGGCTACACCTTC	CASSPESGTDYGYTF
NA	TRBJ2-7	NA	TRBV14	TGTGCCAGCTACTTCGGGTTCTACGAGCAGTACTTC	CASYFGFYEQYF
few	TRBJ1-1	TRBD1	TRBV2	TGTGCCAGCACTAAGGACAGGGGAGCTTTCTTT	CASTKDRGAFF
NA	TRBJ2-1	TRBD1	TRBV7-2	TGTGCCAGCAGCTCTTACAGGGGGCAGCCCTACAATGAGCAGTTCTTC	CASSSYRGQPYNEQFF
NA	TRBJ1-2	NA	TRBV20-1	TGCAGTGCTGATACGGGAAACACCTTC	CSADTGNTF
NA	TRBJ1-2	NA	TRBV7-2	TGTGCCAGCAGCTTAGAGAAAAGAGGAGGAGGCTATGGCTACACCTTC	CASSLEKRGGGYGYTF
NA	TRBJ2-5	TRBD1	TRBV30	TGTGCCTGGAGTGGGGGACAGGGAGAGACCCAGTACTTC	CAWSGGQGETQYF
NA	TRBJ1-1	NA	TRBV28	TGTGCCAGCAGTTCCCTAGGGGTTCCCTTTGGAGCTTTCTTT	CASSSLGVPFGAFF
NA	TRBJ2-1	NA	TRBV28	TGTGCCAGCAGCCTGAAACTCTACAATGAGCAGTTCTTC	CASSLKLYNEQFF
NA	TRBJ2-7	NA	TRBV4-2	TGTGCCAGCAGCCAACGAGGGGCTAAGGGCTACGAGCAGTACTTC	CASSQRGAKGYEQYF
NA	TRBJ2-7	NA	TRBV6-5	TGTGCCAGCAGTTCGAAAGACTACGAGCAGTACTTC	CASSSKDYEQYF
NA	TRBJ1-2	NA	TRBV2	TGTGCCAGCAACTTGATGGGGCCTAGAGGCGGCTACACCTTC	CASNLMGPRGGYTF
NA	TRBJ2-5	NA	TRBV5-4	TGTGCCAGCAGCTTGCCCGAAGAGACCCAGTACTTC	CASSLPEETQYF
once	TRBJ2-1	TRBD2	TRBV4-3	TGCGCCAGCAGCCACGTGACTAGCCATGAGCAGTTCTTC	CASSHVTSHEQFF
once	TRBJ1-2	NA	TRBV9	TGTGCCAGCAGCGTAATTTGGGAATCCCCCGCTGATGGCTACACCTTC	CASSVIWESPADGYTF
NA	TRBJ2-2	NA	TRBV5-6	TGTGCCAGCAGCTTGAGATTCTTGGCCGGGGAGCTGTTTTTT	CASSLRFLAGELFF
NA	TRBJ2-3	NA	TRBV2	TGTGCCAGCAGTGAAATTCTCCATCGAGATACGCAGTATTTT	CASSEILHRDTQYF
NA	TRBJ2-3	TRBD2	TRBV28	TGTGCCAGCAGCAAGGGAGGGAGCACAGATACGCAGTATTTT	CASSKGGSTDTQYF
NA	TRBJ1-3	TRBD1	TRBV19	TGTGCCAGTAGTCTCTCAGCCGGGACAGGGGTTGGAAACACCATATATTTT	CASSLSAGTGVGNTIYF
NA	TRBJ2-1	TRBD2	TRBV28	TGTGCCAGCAGCGTCATACTAGCGAGCTCCTACAATGAGCAGTTCTTC	CASSVILASSYNEQFF
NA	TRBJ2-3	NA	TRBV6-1	TGTGCCAGCCGGACCGGGGCCAGCACAGATACGCAGTATTTT	CASRTGASTDTQYF
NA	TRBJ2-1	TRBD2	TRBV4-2	TGTGCCAGCAGCCCGGGGACTAGCGGCTCCTACAATGAGCAGTTCTTC	CASSPGTSGSYNEQFF
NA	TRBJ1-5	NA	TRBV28	TGTGCCACCCACATGGGGGGCGGGAGTCAGCCCCAGCATTTT	CATHMGGGSQPQHF
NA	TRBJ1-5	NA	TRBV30	TGTGCCTGGGGACTGGGAAGCAATCAGCCCCAGCATTTT	CAWGLGSNQPQHF
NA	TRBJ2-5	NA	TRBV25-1	TGTGCCAGCAGTACCTATCTCCGGGACGGCAAAGAGACCCAGTACTTC	CASSTYLRDGKETQYF
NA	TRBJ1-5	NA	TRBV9	TGTGCCAGCAGCGTAGGGACAGTCGGCAATCAGCCCCAGCATTTT	CASSVGTVGNQPQHF
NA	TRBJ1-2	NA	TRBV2	TGTGCCAGCCGTGAGAGGGAGGGAAATGGCTACACCTTC	CASREREGNGYTF
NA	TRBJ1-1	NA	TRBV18	TGTGCCAGCTCACCATCTGACAGGAACACTGAAGCTTTCTTT	CASSPSDRNTEAFF
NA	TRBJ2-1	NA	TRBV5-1	TGCGTCAGCAGCTTGGGCCGCACTAGCTCCTACAATGAGCAGTTCTTC	CVSSLGRTSSYNEQFF
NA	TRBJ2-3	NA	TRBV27	TGTGCCAGCAGCCCGGGGCAGGGGGGAGATACGCAGTATTTT	CASSPGQGGDTQYF
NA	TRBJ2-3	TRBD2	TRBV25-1	TGTGCCAGCAGCGGTAGCGGGAGTAAAGATACGCAGTATTTT	CASSGSGSKDTQYF
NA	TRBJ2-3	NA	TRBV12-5	TGTGCTAGTGGTTTGTGGCAGGGGCCGACAGATACGCAGTATTTT	CASGLWQGPTDTQYF
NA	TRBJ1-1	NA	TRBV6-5	TGTGCCAGCAGTTACCCGCAGGTGGGCACTGAAGCTTTCTTT	CASSYPQVGTEAFF
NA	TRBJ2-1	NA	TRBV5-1	TGCGCCAGCAGCTTCCCCGGAAGGGCAACCTACAATGAGCAGTTCTTC	CASSFPGRATYNEQFF
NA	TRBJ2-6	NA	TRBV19	TGTGCCAGTAGTATTACAGGGACAGGGGCCAACGTCCTGACTTTC	CASSITGTGANVLTF
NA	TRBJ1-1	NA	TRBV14	TGTGCCAGCAGCCCGACTAGGACAGCTCAAGCTTTCTTT	CASSPTRTAQAFF
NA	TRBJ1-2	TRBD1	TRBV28	TGTGCCAGCAGTTCCTGGGCCCTGACAGGGAAGGATGACTATGGCTACACCTTC	CASSSWALTGKDDYGYTF
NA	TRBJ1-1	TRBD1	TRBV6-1	TGTGCCAGCAGTAGGACAGGGATCGACACTGAAGCTTTCTTT	CASSRTGIDTEAFF
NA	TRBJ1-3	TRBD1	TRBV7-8	TGTGCCAGCAGCACCAGGACAGGGAAGGCGGACACCATATATTTT	CASSTRTGKADTIYF
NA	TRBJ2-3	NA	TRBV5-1	TGCGCCAGCAGCTTGGCAGCGGAAGTAGATACGCAGTATTTT	CASSLAAEVDTQYF
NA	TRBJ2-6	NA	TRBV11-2	TGTGCCAGCAGCTTCACACCGTCTGGGGCCAACGTCCTGACTTTC	CASSFTPSGANVLTF
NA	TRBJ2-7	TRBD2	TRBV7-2	TGTGCCACAAAGAGGACTAGCGGGAGCTCCTACGAGCAGTACTTC	CATKRTSGSSYEQYF
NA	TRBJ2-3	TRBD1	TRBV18	TGTGCCAGCCGGGACAGTAGCACAGATACGCAGTATTTT	CASRDSSTDTQYF
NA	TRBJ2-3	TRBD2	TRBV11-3	TGTGCCAGCAGCTGGAGCTCCGGGACTAGCGGGACAGATACGCAGTATTTT	CASSWSSGTSGTDTQYF
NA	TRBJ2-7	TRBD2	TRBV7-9	TGTGCCAGCAGCAAAAAGGGGACGGGAGGTTACGAGCAGTACTTC	CASSKKGTGGYEQYF
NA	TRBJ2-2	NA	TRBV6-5	TGTGCCGCTAAACGGTCGGGCCCGAACACCGGGGAGCTGTTTTTT	CAAKRSGPNTGELFF
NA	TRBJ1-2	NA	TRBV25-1	TGTGCCAGCAGTGAAGGGAATGGCTACACCTTC	CASSEGNGYTF
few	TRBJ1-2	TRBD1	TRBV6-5	TGTGCCAGCAGTCCGGGACAGAACTATGGCTACACCTTC	CASSPGQNYGYTF
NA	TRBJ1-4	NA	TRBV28	TGTGCCAGCAGCCTAACAACTAATGAAAAACTGTTTTTT	CASSLTTNEKLFF
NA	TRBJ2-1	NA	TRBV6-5	TGTGCCAGCAGTTACGTACTAGGAGGGGGGAATGAGCAGTTCTTC	CASSYVLGGGNEQFF
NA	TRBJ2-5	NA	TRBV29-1	TGCAGCGTTGAACAGGGGGCGCGGGGGGAGACCCAGTACTTC	CSVEQGARGETQYF
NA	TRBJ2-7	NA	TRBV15	TGTGCCACCAGCGGTTATGGGCAGGGTAAGGCCAACGAGCAGTACTTC	CATSGYGQGKANEQYF
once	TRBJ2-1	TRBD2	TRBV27	TGTGCCAGCAGTCCCCTCCCCCTAGCGGGAGGGTACAATGAGCAGTTCTTC	CASSPLPLAGGYNEQFF
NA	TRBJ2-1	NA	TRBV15	TGTGCCACCAGCAGAGACTGGATCAACAATGAGCAGTTCTTC	CATSRDWINNEQFF
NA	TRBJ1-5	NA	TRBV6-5	TGTGCCAGCAGCCCGGGCGGGGGCAATCAGCCCCAGCATTTT	CASSPGGGNQPQHF
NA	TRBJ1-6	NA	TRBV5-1	TGCGCCAGCAGCTTGAGGTCAGGGGATAATTCACCCCTCCACTTT	CASSLRSGDNSPLHF
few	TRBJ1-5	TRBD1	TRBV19	TGTGCCAGTAGTATCCCACTCCAGGGGGCTGGGAGCAATCAGCCCCAGCATTTT	CASSIPLQGAGSNQPQHF
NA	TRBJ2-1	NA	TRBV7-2	TGTGCCAGCAGCTACCTTCTGGGGTACAATGAGCAGTTCTTC	CASSYLLGYNEQFF